These 19 T cell receptor beta chains share one sample of origin, sequenced in a study of blood T cells in healthy people across ages (dated by TCRdb to between 2014 and 2017). Library creation used 5' RACE. The sample was run on an Illumina HiSeq 2500. A second roughly 6 to 12 cycle PCR used a sample-barcoded 5' primer and a J-beta primer mix. TCRdb itself trimmed the public reads at Q25 with fastp, ran MiXCR and retained productive beta chains. Identical CDR3 protein sequences are pooled into one entry, listed with their most common genes and DNA. The sample records under 2,000,000 distinct CDR3 sequences, roughly 52% of which are singletons. The ten largest clones capture roughly 2.1% of the sample. Material: blood. The receptors come from a middle-aged woman in good health.

This clonotype was counted only a few times. The chain combines TRBV5-1 with TRBJ1-2, with D tentatively TRBD1 (5 bases). V was cut by 4 bases and J by 4 bases, with 11 bases left in between. CDR1 is SGHRS and CDR2 is YFSETQ in the germline V gene. The CDR3 runs to 13 residues. CDR3 sequence: CASSRGPAYGYTF. In nucleotides, the CDR3 is TGCGCCAGCAGCCGGGGACCGGCCTATGGCTACACCTTC.

This clonotype was found a few times. V gene TRBV25-1 combines with J gene TRBJ2-3; no definite D call. The CDR3 is made up of 12 amino acids. Germline lookup yields CDR1 MGHDK and CDR2 SYGVNS. V was shortened by 1 base and J by 10 bases, with 9 bases between the two germline ends. The CDR3 reads CASSESVRSQYF. CDR3 nucleotide sequence: TGTGCCAGCAGTGAATCCGTTCGGTCGCAGTATTTT.

V usage is TRBV4-1 and J usage is TRBJ1-5, with D tentatively TRBD1 (5 bases). The CDR3 consists of 18 residues. Trimming took 0 bases from V and 3 from J, leaving 18 bases between them. Germline V gives CDR1 MGHRA, CDR2 YSYEKL. CDR3 amino acids: CASSQERRVRDDNQPQHF. The CDR3 DNA reads as TGCGCCAGCAGCCAAGAAAGGCGGGTCCGGGACGACAATCAGCCCCAGCATTTT.

The chain joins TRBV25-1 to TRBJ1-2; no firm D call. The CDR3 length is 15 residues. V lost 3 bases and J 6 bases, leaving 17 bases between the germline ends. CDR1 and CDR2 (germline): MGHDK, SYGVNS. The CDR3 region has the DNA TGTGCCAGCAGTGACGTGGGGAGGCCCCCCAATGGCTACACCTTC. It codes for CASSDVGRPPNGYTF.

This clonotype was detected a few times. V usage is TRBV6-5 and J usage is TRBJ1-1; D is ambiguous. Trimming removed 0 bases from V and 4 bases from J, with 9 bases in between. The CDR3 is 14 amino acids. CDR1 and CDR2 (germline): MNHEY, SVGAGI. In DNA form, the CDR3 reads TGTGCCAGCAGTTACTCCAAGGGTAGCACTGAAGCTTTCTTT. It is translated as CASSYSKGSTEAFF.

The chain employs TRBV10-3 and TRBJ1-6; 9 nucleotides align to TRBD1. The V and J ends lost 4 bases and 5 bases, in that order; junction bases with no gene match: 3. Germline V lookup: CDR1 ENHRY, CDR2 SYGVKD. The CDR3 spans 15 residues. Here the CDR3 reads CAISGGTGNNSPLHF. In DNA, the CDR3 is TGTGCCATCAGTGGGGGGACAGGGAATAATTCACCCCTCCACTTT.

The genes are TRBV20-1 and TRBJ1-5; no firm D call. In germline, CDR1 is DFQATT, CDR2 SNEGSKA (reference sequence). V lost 3 bases, J lost 3 bases, and 15 bases lay in between. CDR3 length: 15 residues. The CDR3 loop is CSASLEGQNNQPQHF. The CDR3 bases are TGCAGTGCTAGTTTGGAGGGCCAGAACAATCAGCCCCAGCATTTT.

The V gene is TRBV5-6, the J gene TRBJ2-5; D is unresolved. CDR3 length: 13 residues. Deletions cut 3 bases from V and 4 bases from J, with 10 bases between. Looked up from germline, CDR1 is SGHDT and CDR2 is YYEEEE. The CDR3 DNA follows: TGTGCCAGCAGCTCAAGATGGGCAGAGACCCAGTACTTC. Protein product: CASSSRWAETQYF.

The chain employs TRBV20-1 and TRBJ1-5; no clear D. Germline V gives CDR1 DFQATT, CDR2 SNEGSKA (reference sequence). The length of the CDR3 is 12 residues. V lost 3 bases to trimming and J lost 2 bases, with 5 bases between them. The CDR3 reads CSASRRNQPQHF. CDR3 sequence (DNA): TGCAGTGCTAGCCGACGCAATCAGCCCCAGCATTTT.

The gene calls are TRBV12-3 or TRBV12-4 and TRBJ2-3; D unresolved. The CDR3 is made up of 16 amino acids. The ends were cut back, 8 bases at V and 5 bases at J, with 23 bases in the middle. CDR3 protein: CASSPWSDFTRDTQYF. CDR3 bases: TGTGCCAGCTCCCCTTGGAGTGATTTCACAAGAGATACGCAGTATTTT.

This clonotype was observed at least ten times. The rearrangement joins TRBV5-1 to TRBJ2-1; 7 bases are shared with TRBD1. Germline-derived CDR1 and CDR2 are SGHRS and YFSETQ. V was clipped by 4 bases and J by 6 bases; unmatched bases: 7. This CDR3 contains 14 residues. This CDR3 reads CASSQGQMLNEQFF. The CDR3 DNA reads TGCGCCAGCAGCCAGGGACAGATGCTCAATGAGCAGTTCTTC.

This clonotype came up a few times. The chain is built from TRBV29-1 and TRBJ2-3; D gene uncertain. The germline V gene has CDR1 SQVTM and CDR2 ANQGSEA. V lost 4 bases, J lost 0 bases, and 11 bases lay in between. The CDR3 contains 14 residues. CDR3 protein: CSVVPGPSTDTQYF. DNA of the CDR3: TGCAGCGTTGTTCCTGGACCTAGCACAGATACGCAGTATTTT.

V is TRBV28 and J is TRBJ2-4; TRBD1 agrees at 8 bases. The assigned J gene may be wrong: the sequence end matches TRBJ2-7 better. Germline V gene sequence: CDR1 MDHEN, CDR2 SYDVKM. The CDR3 contains 12 residues. For the CDR3, the DNA is TGTGCCCGCAAGACAGGGGTGGGCGAGCAGTACTTC. Protein: CARKTGVGEQYF.

In its sample, this clonotype was seen a few times. The gene calls are TRBV5-1 and TRBJ2-1; 11 bases agree with TRBD2. The germline CDR1 and CDR2 sequences are SGHRS and YFSETQ. The CDR3 consists of 17 residues. J was trimmed by 9 bases and V by 1 base; bases with no gene match: 12. This CDR3 reads CASSLSSGGAFVGEQFF. CDR3 DNA sequence: TGCGCCAGCAGCTTGAGTAGCGGGGGGGCTTTCGTCGGTGAGCAGTTCTTC.

The chain links TRBV28 to TRBJ2-1; TRBD2 agrees at 8 bases. Germline-derived CDR1 and CDR2 are MDHEN and SYDVKM. The CDR3 runs to 15 residues. The V and J ends lost 5 bases and 5 bases, in that order; junction bases with no gene match: 8. The CDR3 DNA sequence: TGTGCCAGCAGTCCCCCGGGACTAGGGGACAATGAGCAGTTCTTC. It is translated as CASSPPGLGDNEQFF.

This clonotype was seen only a few times. The chain recombines TRBV6-5 with TRBJ2-7; D perhaps matches TRBD1 (6 bases). The CDR3 extends over 16 amino acids. Trimming removed 0 bases from V and 7 bases from J, with 19 bases in between. Germline V CDR1 and CDR2: MNHEY, SVGAGI. This chain's CDR3 is CASSYSPKVPQGEQYF. The DNA for the CDR3 is TGTGCCAGCAGTTACTCGCCGAAAGTTCCCCAGGGGGAGCAGTACTTC.

The V and J genes are TRBV7-2 and TRBJ2-1; tentatively, D is TRBD2 (5 bases). The CDR3 runs to 18 residues. Germline V gene data show CDR1 as SGHTA and CDR2 as FQGNSA. V was shortened by 7 bases and J by 13 bases, with 35 bases between the two germline ends. The CDR3 bases are TGTGCCAGCAACAACTCTAGGACCTCGAGGGCCGGAAGCGAGACCCAGTTCTTC. It specifies CASNNSRTSRAGSETQFF.

Details on this clonotype: The junction and the germline gene differ at one end; a read error may be behind it. The genes are TRBV28 and TRBJ2-2, with D perhaps assigned TRBD1 or TRBD2 (5 bases each). The CDR3 sequence is 15 residues long. CDR1 and CDR2 (germline): MDHEN, SYDVKM. CDR3 in amino acids: CTSSGRIANTGELFF. In nucleotides, the CDR3 is TGTACCAGCTCGGGACGGATCGCGAACACCGGGGAGCTGTTTTTT.

A few counts support this clonotype. The V and J genes are TRBV20-1 and TRBJ2-5, with D possibly TRBD2 on 5 matching bases. Germline V gene data show CDR1 as DFQATT and CDR2 as SNEGSKA (reference sequence). The germline V and J ends were trimmed by 3 bases and 2 bases, with 13 bases remaining between them. This CDR3 is 14 amino acids long. The CDR3 DNA reads TGCAGTGCTAGGGCTCGAGCGGCACAAGAGACCCAGTACTTC. Protein product: CSARARAAQETQYF.